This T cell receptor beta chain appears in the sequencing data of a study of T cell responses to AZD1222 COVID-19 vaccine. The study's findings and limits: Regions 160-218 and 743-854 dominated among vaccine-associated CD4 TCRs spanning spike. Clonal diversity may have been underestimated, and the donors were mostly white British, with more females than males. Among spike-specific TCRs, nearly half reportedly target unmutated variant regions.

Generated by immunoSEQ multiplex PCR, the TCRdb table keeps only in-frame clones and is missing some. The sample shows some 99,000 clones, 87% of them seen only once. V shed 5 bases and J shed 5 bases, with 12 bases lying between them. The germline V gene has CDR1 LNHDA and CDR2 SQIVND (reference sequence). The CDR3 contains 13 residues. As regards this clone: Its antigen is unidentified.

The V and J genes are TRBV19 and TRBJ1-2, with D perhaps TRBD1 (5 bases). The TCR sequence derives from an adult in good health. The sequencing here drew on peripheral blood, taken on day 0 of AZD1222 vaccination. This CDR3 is CASSGRESYGYTF. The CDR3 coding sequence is TGTGCCAGTAGTGGCAGGGAGAGTTATGGCTACACCTTC.